The T cell receptor (beta chain) under discussion was sequenced for a study of blood T cell repertoires in COVID-19 (dated by TCRdb to 2020 to 2021). In the study overall: Collaborator samples came from the United States, Italy and Spain and covered acute and convalescent phases of COVID-19. Sample metadata almost always included a de-identified subject ID, COVID-19 status, age in years and sex. HLA class I and class II types, where available, came from metadata supplied by the sample provider rather than from assay-based typing. The samples were drawn from two sources: the first 160 participants of the ongoing ImmuneRACE study, and fewer than 1,500 subjects contributed by 6 global collaborators. The prospective study material was composed of cDNA or gDNA derived from T cells, B-cell-depleted T cells, or PBMCs. The repertoires were released in a freely available public database meant as a resource for research on the immune response to SARS-CoV-2. Subjects who had been exposed to COVID-19, were actively infected with it, or had recovered from it provided the deeply sampled blood TCRbeta repertoires that made up the dataset.

The paper as a whole reports these results and caveats: How much clinical and demographic metadata was included differed by source and by participant, and the metadata was provided uncurated.

On this clone itself: It lacks a known antigen. No much larger clonotype is one base removed from it; base qualities were not supplied.

TCRbeta CDR3 regions were amplified from genomic DNA by means of the immunoSEQ Assay, a bias-controlled multiplex PCR. Regarding the original processing steps: The number of nucleated cells in each sample was estimated by amplification of reference gene primers within the assay. To quantify the absolute abundance of each unique TCRbeta CDR3 rearrangement, sequence reads were collapsed and filtered. Productive Simpson clonality was computed per sample as the square root of Simpson's diversity index over productive rearrangements. The table comes from immuneACCESS by way of TCRdb, which keeps in-frame sequences with V and J called. Part of the clones is missing from these tables; in studies checked, under half for an unresolved V gene and the rest for unknown reasons. V, J and clone size were drawn from that table, and D and trimming were deduced from the DNA. The sample includes about 160,000 clones, with approximately 84% observed a single time. About 20% of the sample is taken by the ten largest.

Whole blood was collected in K2EDTA tubes by collaborating institutions according to the institutions' own protocols. For TCRbeta analysis, collaborator samples were shipped as frozen whole blood, as isolated PBMCs, or as DNA extracted from either sample type. The sample taken for sequencing was peripheral blood. This TCR was sampled from a woman aged 80 or over with acute or convalescent COVID-19.

The CDR3 has the sequence CASSPRWRESNEQFF. At the DNA level, the sequence is TGTGCCAGCAGCCCTCGGTGGCGGGAGAGCAATGAGCAGTTCTTC. This chain is built from TRBV7-9 and TRBJ2-1; TRBD2 fits 7 bases in the junction. V is pruned by 5 bases and J by 6 bases, leaving 10 bases of the junction without a gene match. CDR1 SEHNR and CDR2 FQNEAQ are derived from the germline V gene (reference sequence). The CDR3 holds 15 amino acids from the cysteine to the phenylalanine. The read is trimmed to its CDR3 DNA, 45 bases read in frame from base 1. This CDR3, with the reference TRBV7-9 and TRBJ2-1 proteins standing in past its ends, gives the full variable domain DTGVSQNPRHKITKRGQNVTFRCDPISEHNRLYWYRQTLGQGPEFLTYFQNEAQLEKSRLLSDRFSAERPKGSFSTLEIQRTEQGDSAMYLCASSPRWRESNEQFFGPGTRLTVL.